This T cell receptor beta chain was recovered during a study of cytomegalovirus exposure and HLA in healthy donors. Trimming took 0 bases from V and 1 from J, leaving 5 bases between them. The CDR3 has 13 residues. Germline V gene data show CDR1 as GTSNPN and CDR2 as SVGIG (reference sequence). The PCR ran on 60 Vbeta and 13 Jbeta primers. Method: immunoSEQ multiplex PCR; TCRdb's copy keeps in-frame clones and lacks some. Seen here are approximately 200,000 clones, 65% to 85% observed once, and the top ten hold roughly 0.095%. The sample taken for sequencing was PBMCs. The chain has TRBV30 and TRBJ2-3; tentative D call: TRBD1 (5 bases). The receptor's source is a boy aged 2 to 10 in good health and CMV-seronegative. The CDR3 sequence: CAWSVGGTDTQYF. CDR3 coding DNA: TGTGCCTGGAGTGTAGGGGGCACAGATACGCAGTATTTT.